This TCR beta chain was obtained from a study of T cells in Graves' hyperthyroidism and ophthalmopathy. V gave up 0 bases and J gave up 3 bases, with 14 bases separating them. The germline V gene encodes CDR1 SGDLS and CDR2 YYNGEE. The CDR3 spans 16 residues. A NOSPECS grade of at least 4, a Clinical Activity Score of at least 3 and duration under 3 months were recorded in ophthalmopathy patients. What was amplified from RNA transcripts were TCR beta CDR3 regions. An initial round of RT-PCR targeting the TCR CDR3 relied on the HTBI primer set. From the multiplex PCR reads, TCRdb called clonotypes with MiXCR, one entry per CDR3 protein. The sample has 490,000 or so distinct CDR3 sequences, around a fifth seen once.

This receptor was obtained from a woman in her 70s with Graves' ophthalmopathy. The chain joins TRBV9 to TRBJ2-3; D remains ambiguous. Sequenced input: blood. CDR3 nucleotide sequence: TGTGCCAGCAGCGTAGACCCCCTGACTCGGACAGATACGCAGTATTTT. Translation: CASSVDPLTRTDTQYF.